The source of this T cell receptor beta chain is a study of blood T cell repertoires in COVID-19. On the study more broadly: Some COVID-19 samples were acute and others convalescent; all came from the United States, Italy and Spain. T cells, B-cell-depleted T cells, or PBMCs supplied cDNA or gDNA.

In the authors' workflow: Researchers report that nucleated cell counts were estimated from reference gene primer amplification. The assay was immunoSEQ multiplex PCR, and TCRdb's table has in-frame clones only and misses some. V and J calls and clone size are copied from that table; D and trimming were computed from the DNA. In the table there are over 200,000 clones, around 87% of which are singletons. Germline V gene data show CDR1 as SNHLY and CDR2 as FYNNEI. Trimming shortened V by 1 base and J by 1 base, and 7 bases separated the two germline ends. CDR3 length: 14 amino acids. The chain recombines TRBV2 with TRBJ1-2; no clear D. The sequencing sample was made of peripheral blood. This receptor was identified in a woman aged 50 to 60 with acute or convalescent COVID-19. CDR3 amino acids: CASSEDSLNYGYTF. Written as DNA, the CDR3 is TGTGCCAGCAGTGAAGACAGCCTTAACTATGGCTACACCTTC. Using reference TRBV2 and TRBJ1-2 for the parts outside the CDR3, the full variable domain is EPEVTQTPSHQVTQMGQEVILRCVPISNHLYFYWYRQILGQKVEFLVSFYNNEISEKSEIFDDQFSVERPDGSNFTLKIRSTKLEDSAMYFCASSEDSLNYGYTFGSGTRLTVV.